This TCR beta chain comes out of a study of Graves' ophthalmopathy and Graves' hyperthyroidism. This clonotype was picked up many times. V was pared by 4 bases and J by 6 bases, with 12 bases between. CDR3 length equals 13 residues. Amplification of TCR beta CDR3 regions used RNA transcripts. A first-round RT-PCR used HTBI primers, followed by a second-round multiplex PCR. One entry per CDR3 protein, called by TCRdb with MiXCR from the multiplex PCR reads. The repertoire has around 670,000 distinct CDR3 sequences, about 44% of them found once; the top ten carry approximately 43%. This chain joins TRBV12-3 or TRBV12-4 and TRBJ1-2; maybe TRBD1 (5 bases). This TCR derives from an adult man with Graves' ophthalmopathy. Sequencing was carried out using peripheral blood. In DNA form, the CDR3 reads TGTGCCAGCAGTTACCAGGGAAGCGATGGCTACACCTTC. Its translation is CASSYQGSDGYTF.